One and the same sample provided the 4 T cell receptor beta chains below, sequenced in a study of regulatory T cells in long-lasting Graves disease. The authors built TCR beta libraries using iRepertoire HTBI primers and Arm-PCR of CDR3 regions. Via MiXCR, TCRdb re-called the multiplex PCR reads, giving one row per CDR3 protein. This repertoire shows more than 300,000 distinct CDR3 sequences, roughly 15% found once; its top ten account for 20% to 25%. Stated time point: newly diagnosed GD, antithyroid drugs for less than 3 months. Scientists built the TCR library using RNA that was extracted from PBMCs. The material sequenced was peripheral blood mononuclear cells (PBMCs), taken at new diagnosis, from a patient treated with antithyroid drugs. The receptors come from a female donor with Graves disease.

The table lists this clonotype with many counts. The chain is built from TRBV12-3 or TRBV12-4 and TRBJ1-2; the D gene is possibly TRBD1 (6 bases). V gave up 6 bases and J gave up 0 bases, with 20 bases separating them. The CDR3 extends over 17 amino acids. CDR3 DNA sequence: TGTGCCAGCAGCCGAGGAGGCCGACAGGAGACTAACTATGGCTACACCTTC. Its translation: CASSRGGRQETNYGYTF.

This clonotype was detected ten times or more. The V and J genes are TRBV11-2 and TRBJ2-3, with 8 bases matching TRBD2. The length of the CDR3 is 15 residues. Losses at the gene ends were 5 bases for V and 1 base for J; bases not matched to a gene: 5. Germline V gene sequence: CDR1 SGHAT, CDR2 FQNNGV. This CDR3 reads CASSQQAGGTDTQYF. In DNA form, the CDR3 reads TGTGCCAGCAGCCAACAAGCGGGAGGCACAGATACGCAGTATTTT.

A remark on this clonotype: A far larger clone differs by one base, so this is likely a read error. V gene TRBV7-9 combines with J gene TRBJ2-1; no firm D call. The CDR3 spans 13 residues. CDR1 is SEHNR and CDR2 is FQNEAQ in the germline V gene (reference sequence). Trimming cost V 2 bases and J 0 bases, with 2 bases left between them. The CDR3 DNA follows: TGTGCCAGCAGCTTAATCTCCTACAATGAGCAGTTCTTC. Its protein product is CASSLISYNEQFF.

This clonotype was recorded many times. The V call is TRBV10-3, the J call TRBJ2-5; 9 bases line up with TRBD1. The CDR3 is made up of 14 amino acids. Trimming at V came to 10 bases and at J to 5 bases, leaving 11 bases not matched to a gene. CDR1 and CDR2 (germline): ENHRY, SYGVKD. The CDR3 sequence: CATNSGDRVETQYF. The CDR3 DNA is TGTGCCACCAATTCGGGGGACAGGGTGGAGACCCAGTACTTC.